This TCR beta chain was recovered during a study of T-cell reconstitution after alpha-beta-depleted transplantation in children. TCRbeta library preparation incorporated unique molecular identifiers. TCRdb processed the PCR reads anew with MiXCR; each CDR3 protein has one entry. The table shows around 490,000 distinct CDR3 sequences, with more than 9.5% occurring only once. The CDR3 is made up of 16 amino acids. After removal of 5 bases from V and 5 bases from J, the junction contained 8 bases not matched to a gene. Germline CDR1 and CDR2: MNHNS and SASEGT. The receptor comes from a female patient aged 2-9 years who had a stem cell transplant for aplastic anemia, so the T cells may come from the graft donor. This chain uses TRBV6-1 with TRBJ1-5, with 11 positions matching TRBD1. This specimen was PBMCs, mostly from graft donor cells, taken 180 days after TCRalphabeta/CD19-depleted stem cell transplant. The CDR3 protein is CASSPRTGGFDQPQHF. The CDR3 nucleotides are TGTGCCAGCAGTCCTCGGACAGGGGGCTTTGATCAGCCCCAGCATTTT.